This entry lists 28 T cell receptor beta chains sequenced from one sample in a study of cytomegalovirus exposure and HLA in healthy donors. Sequencing was performed with immunoSEQ multiplex PCR; in TCRdb, only in-frame clones are kept and a portion is missing. The top ten clones hold roughly 0.67% of a sample with about 110,000 clones, almost 96% of them seen once. Sequencing used PBMCs. These receptors came from a woman under 30 in good health and CMV-seronegative.

The chain is built from TRBV7-3 and TRBJ1-1, with 8 positions matching TRBD1. The germline gives CDR1 SGHTA, CDR2 FQGTGA. V shed 0 bases and J 8 bases; nucleotides not matched to a gene: 2. The CDR3 loop spans 13 amino acids. CDR3 loop: CASSLTGTGEAFF. The CDR3 nucleotides read TGTGCCAGCAGCTTAACTGGGACAGGAGAAGCTTTCTTT.

The chain employs TRBV9 and TRBJ1-1; D may be TRBD1 (6 bases). CDR1 SGDLS and CDR2 YYNGEE come from the germline V gene. The CDR3 loop spans 14 amino acids. The V end lost 3 bases, the J end lost 4 bases, and 13 bases lay between the germline ends. The CDR3 protein is CASSADTGITEAFF. CDR3 nucleotides: TGTGCCAGCAGCGCAGACACAGGGATCACTGAAGCTTTCTTT.

The chain couples TRBV5-3 to TRBJ1-4, with 8 bases aligning to TRBD1. TRBV5-3 is treated as an ORF (open reading frame) with a function not yet certain. Trimming at V came to 5 bases and at J to 10 bases, leaving 10 bases not matched to a gene. The CDR3 is 14 amino acids. Here the CDR3 reads CARRPGQGMGKLFF. The CDR3 DNA is TGTGCCAGAAGACCTGGACAGGGAATGGGAAAACTGTTTTTT.

The chain employs TRBV2 and TRBJ1-1; D is uncertain. Trimming left V 4 bases short and J 1 base short, with 10 bases between. The CDR3 length is 14 residues. CDR1 and CDR2 from the germline V gene are SNHLY and FYNNEI. The CDR3 loop is CASSAGPPNTEAFF. The CDR3 nucleotides are TGTGCCAGCAGTGCAGGTCCCCCGAACACTGAAGCTTTCTTT.

The V and J genes are TRBV11-3 and TRBJ2-2, with 11 bases identical to TRBD1. The CDR3 extends over 16 amino acids. Germline loops: CDR1 SGHNT, CDR2 YENEEA. V trimming: 4 bases; J trimming: 3 bases; junction bases outside the gene matches: 4. This CDR3 reads CASSSRTGGYTGELFF. The DNA for the CDR3 is TGTGCCAGCAGCTCCCGGACAGGGGGCTACACCGGGGAGCTGTTTTTT.

The chain links TRBV7-2 to TRBJ2-1; D is undetermined. V lost 7 bases, J lost 13 bases, and 14 bases lay in between. CDR1 SGHTA and CDR2 FQGNSA come from the germline V gene. The CDR3 loop spans 11 amino acids. The CDR3 protein is CASTPSQVQFF. CDR3 bases: TGTGCCAGCACACCCAGCCAGGTACAGTTCTTC.

The chain recombines TRBV18 with TRBJ1-2, with TRBD1 as a possible D gene (5 bases). Germline V CDR1 and CDR2: KGHSH, LQKENI. The CDR3 sequence is 13 residues long. V was shortened by 0 bases and J by 3 bases, with 5 bases between the two germline ends. The CDR3 here is CASSPPGDYGYTF. Here the CDR3 DNA reads TGTGCCAGCTCACCACCAGGGGACTATGGCTACACCTTC.

J is TRBJ2-1 and V is TRBV25-1; possible D gene TRBD1, 5 bases. The germline V gene encodes CDR1 MGHDK and CDR2 SYGVNS. The CDR3 extends over 14 amino acids. Trimming took off 4 bases at V and 3 bases at J, with 10 bases between the two ends. CDR3 residues: CASSVQGSYNEQFF. CDR3 DNA sequence: TGTGCCAGCAGTGTCCAGGGAAGCTACAATGAGCAGTTCTTC.

This clone was detected once. This rearrangement joins TRBV5-1 to TRBJ1-1; 9 bases are shared with TRBD1. CDR3 length equals 17 residues. Germline V CDR1 and CDR2: SGHRS, YFSETQ. Unmatched junction bases numbered 11, after V lost 5 bases and J lost 0 bases. As DNA, the CDR3 is TGCGCCAGCAGTCAGGACAGGGGAACCCCGATGAACACTGAAGCTTTCTTT. Protein sequence: CASSQDRGTPMNTEAFF.

This rearrangement joins TRBV5-1 to TRBJ1-5, with 11 bases lining up with TRBD1. V trimming: 4 bases; J trimming: 2 bases; junction bases outside the gene matches: 2. Germline values: CDR1 SGHRS, CDR2 YFSETQ. The CDR3 runs to 15 residues. The CDR3 DNA sequence: TGCGCCAGCAGCAAGGGACAGGGGGGCAATCAGCCCCAGCATTTT. Protein product: CASSKGQGGNQPQHF.

The rearrangement uses TRBV6-6 and TRBJ2-5; 12 nucleotides match TRBD1. This CDR3 has 16 residues. Germline CDR1 MNHNY, CDR2 SVGAGI (reference sequence). Trimming cost V 5 bases and J 1 base; bases outside gene matches: 5. CDR3 amino acids: CASSSRDRGLQETQYF. The CDR3 nucleotides are TGTGCCAGCAGTAGTCGGGACAGGGGGCTCCAAGAGACCCAGTACTTC.

The chain uses TRBV14 and TRBJ2-5, with D unclear. The germline V gene encodes CDR1 SGHDN and CDR2 FVKESK. V lost 1 base and J lost 5, with 5 bases in between. This CDR3 is 12 amino acids long. The CDR3 sequence is CASSQVSETQYF. CDR3 nucleotide sequence: TGTGCCAGCAGCCAAGTTAGTGAGACCCAGTACTTC.

This rearrangement joins TRBV5-1 to TRBJ2-1; D is uncertain. With 1 base removed from V and 8 bases from J, the gap between germline ends came to 13 bases. The CDR3 loop spans 14 amino acids. Germline assignment: CDR1 SGHRS and CDR2 YFSETQ. The CDR3: CASSLHSRNYEQFF. The CDR3 DNA follows: TGCGCCAGCAGCTTGCATTCCAGGAACTATGAGCAGTTCTTC.

This chain connects TRBV28 to TRBJ2-5; TRBD2 agrees at 9 bases. Germline CDR1 and CDR2: MDHEN and SYDVKM. V shed 2 bases and J 5 bases; nucleotides not matched to a gene: 12. This CDR3 spans 17 amino acids. CDR3 sequence reads: CASSLGRLGLAYETQYF. DNA for the CDR3: TGTGCCAGCAGTTTAGGTCGGCTGGGACTAGCATATGAGACCCAGTACTTC.

The rearrangement links TRBV9 to TRBJ2-3, with 7 bases aligning to TRBD2. Trimming at V came to 6 bases and at J to 2 bases, leaving 6 bases not matched to a gene. The CDR3 spans 14 residues. The germline V gene has CDR1 SGDLS and CDR2 YYNGEE. The CDR3 DNA reads as TGTGCCAGCAAGAGCGGGGAGAACACAGATACGCAGTATTTT. This gives the protein CASKSGENTDTQYF.

The DNA of the CDR3 is TGTGCCAGCAGTGGGACACAACAAGAGACCCAGTACTTC. As protein: CASSGTQQETQYF. The V gene is TRBV2, the J gene TRBJ2-5; perhaps TRBD1 as D (5 bases). The CDR3 totals 13 residues. Looked up from germline, CDR1 is SNHLY and CDR2 is FYNNEI. Trimming shortened V by 4 bases and J by 2 bases, and 8 bases separated the two germline ends.

The V gene is TRBV27, the J gene TRBJ2-7; 13 bases map to TRBD2. CDR3 length: 15 residues. CDR1 is MNHEY, CDR2 SMNVEV, per germline (reference sequence). The trim removed 7 bases at V and 2 bases at J, leaving 5 bases unmatched. CDR3: CASNPGTSGAYEQYF. The CDR3 DNA sequence: TGTGCCAGCAATCCAGGGACTAGCGGGGCCTACGAGCAGTACTTC.

This clone was picked up one time. The CDR3 region is CASSLGQGHTEAFF. The CDR3 DNA sequence: TGTGCCAGCAGCTTAGGGCAGGGTCATACTGAAGCTTTCTTT. This chain uses TRBV5-6 with TRBJ1-1; tentative D call: TRBD1 (5 bases). Looked up from germline, CDR1 is SGHDT and CDR2 is YYEEEE. V was shortened by 2 bases and J by 5 bases, with 13 bases between the two germline ends. CDR3 length: 14 amino acids.

This chain uses TRBV6-5 with TRBJ1-1; 8 bases are a match to TRBD1. The V and J ends lost 0 bases and 2 bases, in that order; junction bases with no gene match: 5. The CDR3 extends over 16 amino acids. CDR1 MNHEY and CDR2 SVGAGI come from the germline V gene. The CDR3 sequence: CASSYSYGQGNTEAFF. The DNA for the CDR3 is TGTGCCAGCAGTTACTCCTACGGACAGGGCAACACTGAAGCTTTCTTT.

The gene calls are TRBV18 and TRBJ2-7; 13 bases line up with TRBD2. CDR1 is KGHSH and CDR2 is LQKENI in the germline V gene. J lost 2 bases, V lost 2 bases, and 15 bases had no gene match. The CDR3 contains 20 residues. CDR3 amino acids: CASSPSLAELAGGTTYEQYF. DNA for the CDR3: TGTGCCAGCTCACCAAGTCTGGCCGAACTAGCGGGGGGGACTACCTACGAGCAGTACTTC.

In DNA form, the CDR3 reads TGTGCCAGCAGAGCAGCGGGGGGTGGAGATACGCAGTATTTT. Residues: CASRAAGGGDTQYF. V usage is TRBV6-5 and J usage is TRBJ2-3; 9 bases align to TRBD2. Trimming took 6 bases from V and 5 from J; bases not matched to a gene: 6. The germline gives CDR1 MNHEY, CDR2 SVGAGI. The CDR3 spans 14 residues.

CDR3 region: CASSQPLNGGYEQYF. The CDR3 DNA follows: TGTGCCAGCAGCCAGCCACTAAACGGGGGCTACGAGCAGTACTTC. The gene calls are TRBV4-2 and TRBJ2-7; D is perhaps TRBD2 (6 bases). In germline, CDR1 is LGHNA, CDR2 YNFKEQ. This CDR3 is built from 15 residues. V lost 3 bases to trimming and J lost 3 bases, with 15 bases between them.

The J gene is TRBJ2-1, the V gene TRBV15; D ambiguous. V was trimmed by 1 base and J by 4 bases, leaving 8 bases between them. The CDR3 has 14 amino acids. Per germline, CDR1 LNHNV and CDR2 YYDKDF (reference sequence). The CDR3 reads CATSRVGLYNEQFF. DNA of the CDR3: TGTGCCACCAGCAGAGTTGGGCTATACAATGAGCAGTTCTTC.

V is TRBV29-1 and J is TRBJ1-3; TRBD1 might be the D (5 bases). CDR1 is SQVTM and CDR2 is ANQGSEA in the germline V gene. The CDR3 length is 12 residues. The V gene lost 6 bases and the J gene lost 8 bases, with 14 bases spanning the gap. DNA for the CDR3: TGCAGCGTCGGGGACTTGGGTGACACCATATATTTT. Translation gives CSVGDLGDTIYF.

The CDR3 spells CASSDSEALAAKNGYTF. Here the CDR3 DNA reads TGTGCCAGCAGTGACTCGGAGGCTCTGGCCGCAAAGAATGGCTACACCTTC. The chain uses TRBV6-4 and TRBJ1-2; D unclear. This CDR3 is 17 amino acids long. CDR1 and CDR2 (germline): MRHNA, SNTAGT. The V end was cut by 0 bases, the J end by 6 bases, with 20 bases between.

This chain links TRBV7-3 with TRBJ2-1; the match to TRBD2 covers 10 bases. The CDR3 totals 16 residues. V was pared by 4 bases and J by 10 bases, with 13 bases of the junction left unmatched. The germline V gene encodes CDR1 SGHTA and CDR2 FQGTGA. CDR3 sequence reads: CASSSQGSGGNLEQFF. The CDR3, as DNA: TGTGCCAGCAGCTCCCAGGGTAGCGGGGGGAACTTAGAGCAGTTCTTC.

CDR3 in amino acids: CASSSSKGNNSPLHF. The CDR3 DNA reads TGCGCCAGCAGCTCCTCGAAGGGGAATAATTCACCCCTCCACTTT. This chain uses TRBV5-1 with TRBJ1-6; D is possibly TRBD1 (5 bases). The CDR3 spans 15 residues. Germline CDR1 SGHRS, CDR2 YFSETQ. V shed 3 bases and J shed 5 bases, with 12 bases lying between them.

The V and J genes are TRBV7-3 and TRBJ1-6, with TRBD1 as a possible D gene (5 bases). The germline CDR1 and CDR2 sequences are SGHTA and FQGTGA. CDR3 length equals 15 residues. The V end lost 5 bases, the J end lost 10 bases, and 18 bases lay between the germline ends. The CDR3 DNA reads as TGTGCCAGCAGCGCAACGGGGGGGGTAGGGTCACCCCTCCACTTT. Its protein is CASSATGGVGSPLHF.